This T cell receptor beta chain derives from a study of blood T cell repertoires in COVID-19. As handled by the study authors: From reference gene primer amplification, estimates of nucleated cell counts were derived. Sequenced by immunoSEQ multiplex PCR; TCRdb stores in-frame clones only, minus some. V, J and clone size are taken as reported in that table, and D and trimming were inferred from the DNA itself. The table shows about 200,000 clones, with roughly nine tenths occurring only once. This clone was counted a few times. The germline V gene encodes CDR1 MGHDK and CDR2 SYGVNS. The ends lost 4 bases at V and 5 bases at J; junction bases unmatched: 7. There are 16 residues in the CDR3.

This receptor was obtained from a man aged 35 to 55 with acute or convalescent COVID-19. Sample: peripheral blood. The genes are TRBV25-1 and TRBJ2-1; 11 bases are a match to TRBD2. In nucleotides, the CDR3 is TGTGCCAGCAGTGTCCTTAGCGGGAGGGCCAACAATGAGCAGTTCTTC. It encodes CASSVLSGRANNEQFF.